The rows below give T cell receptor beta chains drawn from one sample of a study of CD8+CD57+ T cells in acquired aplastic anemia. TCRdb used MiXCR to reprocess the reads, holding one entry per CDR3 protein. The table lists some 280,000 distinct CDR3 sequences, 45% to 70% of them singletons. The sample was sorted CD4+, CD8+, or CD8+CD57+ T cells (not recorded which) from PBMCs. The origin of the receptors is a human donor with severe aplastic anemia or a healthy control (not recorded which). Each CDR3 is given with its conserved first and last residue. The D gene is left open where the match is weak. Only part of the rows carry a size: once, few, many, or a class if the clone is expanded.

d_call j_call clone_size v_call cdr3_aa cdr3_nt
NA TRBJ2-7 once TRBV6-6 CASRPRPSDEQYF TGTGCCAGCAGACCAAGACCCAGCGACGAGCAGTACTTC
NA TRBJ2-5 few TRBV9 CASSVAMAETQYF TGTGCCAGCAGCGTAGCTATGGCGGAGACCCAGTACTTC
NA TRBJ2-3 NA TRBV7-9 CASSSLSPDTQYF TGTGCCAGCAGCTCGCTTAGTCCAGATACGCAGTATTTT
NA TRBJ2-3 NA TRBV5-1 CASSLVSAQYF TGCGCCAGCAGCTTGGTTAGCGCGCAGTATTTT
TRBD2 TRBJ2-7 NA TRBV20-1 CSARQLAGAYEQYF TGCAGTGCTAGACAACTAGCGGGGGCCTACGAGCAGTACTTC
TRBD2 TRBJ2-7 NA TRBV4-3 CASSQTGGAGGEQYF TGCGCCAGCAGCCAAACGGGAGGGGCAGGTGGCGAGCAGTACTTC
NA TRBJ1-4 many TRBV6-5 CASSYSRARGRNEKLFF TGTGCCAGCAGTTACTCGAGGGCGAGGGGTCGTAATGAAAAACTGTTTTTT
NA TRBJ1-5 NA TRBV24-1 CASSGSYSNQPQHF TGTGCCAGTAGTGGCAGCTATAGCAATCAGCCCCAGCATTTT
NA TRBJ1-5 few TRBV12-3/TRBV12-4 CASSPTGGGYSNQPQHF TGTGCCAGCAGCCCTACAGGAGGAGGGTATAGCAATCAGCCCCAGCATTTT
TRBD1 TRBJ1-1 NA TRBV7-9 CASSSGQGGAFF TGTGCCAGCAGCTCGGGACAGGGGGGAGCTTTCTTT
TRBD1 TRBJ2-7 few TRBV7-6 CASSLPRQGLTF TGTGCCAGCAGCTTACCAAGACAGGGCCTCACGTTC
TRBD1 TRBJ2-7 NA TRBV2 CASGQGVPTYEQYF TGTGCCAGCGGACAGGGGGTGCCCACCTACGAGCAGTACTTC
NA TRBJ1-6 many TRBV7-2 CASSLASGSYNSPLHF TGTGCCAGCAGCTTAGCTTCAGGCTCCTATAATTCACCCCTCCACTTT
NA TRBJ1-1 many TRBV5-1 CASSSNRESEAFF TGCGCCAGCAGCAGCAACCGGGAATCTGAAGCTTTCTTT
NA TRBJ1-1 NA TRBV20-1 CSASGGGTEAFF TGCAGTGCTAGTGGAGGCGGCACTGAAGCTTTCTTT
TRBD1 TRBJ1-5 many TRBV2 CASSTGSNQPQHF TGTGCCAGCTCGACAGGGAGCAATCAGCCCCAGCATTTT
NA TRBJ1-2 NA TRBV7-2 CASSLVRGEHYGYTF TGTGCCAGCAGCTTAGTACGGGGGGAACACTATGGCTACACCTTC
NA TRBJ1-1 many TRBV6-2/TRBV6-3 CASSSWGGANTEAFF TGTGCCAGCAGTTCCTGGGGGGGAGCGAACACTGAAGCTTTCTTT
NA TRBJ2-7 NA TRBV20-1 CSASLVHEQYF TGCAGTGCTAGTCTAGTTCACGAGCAGTACTTC
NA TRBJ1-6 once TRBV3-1 CASSHGTTLHF TGTGCCAGCAGCCATGGCACGACCCTCCACTTT
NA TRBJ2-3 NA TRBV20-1 CSARLPTDTQYF TGCAGTGCTAGGCTACCTACCGATACGCAGTATTTT
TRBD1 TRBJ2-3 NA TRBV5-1 CASSLEAGGRDTQYF TGCGCCAGCAGCTTGGAGGCAGGGGGACGAGATACGCAGTATTTT
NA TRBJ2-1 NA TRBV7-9 CASSSGTGFWEQFF TGTGCCAGCAGCTCCGGGACGGGATTTTGGGAGCAGTTCTTC
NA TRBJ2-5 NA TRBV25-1 CASSDTLTETQYF TGTGCCAGCAGTGACACACTAACAGAGACCCAGTACTTC
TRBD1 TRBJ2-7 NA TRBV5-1 CASSSPGQLQEQYF TGCGCCAGCAGCTCGCCGGGACAGCTACAGGAGCAGTACTTC
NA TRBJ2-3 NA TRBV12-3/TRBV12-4 CVSSPTHGTDTQYF TGTGTCAGCAGCCCGACCCACGGCACAGATACGCAGTATTTT
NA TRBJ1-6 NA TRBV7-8 CASSPMDGSSYNSPLHF TGTGCCAGCAGCCCGATGGACGGTAGCTCCTATAATTCACCCCTCCACTTT
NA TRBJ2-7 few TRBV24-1 CATSELDMGHRPYEQYF TGTGCCACCAGTGAACTGGACATGGGGCACCGTCCCTACGAGCAGTACTTC
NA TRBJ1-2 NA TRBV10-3 CAISERGVEYGYTF TGTGCCATCAGTGAGCGGGGGGTGGAGTATGGCTACACCTTC
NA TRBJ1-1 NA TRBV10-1 CASRDQGHTEAFF TGCGCCAGCAGGGATCAGGGTCACACTGAAGCTTTCTTT
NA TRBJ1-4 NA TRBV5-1 CASSLWPGEKLFF TGCGCCAGCAGCTTGTGGCCCGGGGAAAAACTGTTTTTT
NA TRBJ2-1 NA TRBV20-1 CSADGKSEAFF TGCAGTGCTGATGGGAAATCAGAAGCTTTCTTC
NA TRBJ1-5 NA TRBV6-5 CASSYSGGGQPQHF TGTGCCAGCAGTTACTCTGGGGGAGGTCAGCCCCAGCATTTT
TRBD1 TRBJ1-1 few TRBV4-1 CASSQEDDRGPEAFF TGCGCCAGCAGCCAAGAAGACGACAGGGGGCCTGAAGCTTTCTTT
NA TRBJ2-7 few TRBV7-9 CASSFGMGHEQYF TGTGCCAGCAGCTTCGGTATGGGACACGAGCAGTACTTC
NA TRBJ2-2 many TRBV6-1 CASSDRLGTGELFF TGTGCCAGCAGTGACCGGCTTGGGACCGGGGAGCTGTTTTTT
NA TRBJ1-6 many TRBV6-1 CASSPTARGRSPLHF TGTGCCAGCAGCCCGACTGCCAGGGGCAGGTCACCCCTCCACTTT
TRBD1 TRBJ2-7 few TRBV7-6 CASSAPGQEAYEQYF TGTGCCAGCAGCGCTCCGGGACAGGAAGCCTACGAGCAGTACTTC
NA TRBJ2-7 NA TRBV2 CASPSSYEQYF TGTGCCAGTCCGAGCTCCTACGAGCAGTACTTC
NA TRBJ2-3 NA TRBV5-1 CASSLGGETTDTQYF TGCGCCAGCAGCTTGGGGGGGGAGACCACAGATACGCAGTATTTT
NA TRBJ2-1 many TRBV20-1 CSAGRTNNEQFF TGCAGTGCGGGAAGGACAAACAATGAGCAGTTCTTC
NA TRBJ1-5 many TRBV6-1 CASSKKMGQPQHF TGTGCCAGCAGTAAAAAAATGGGTCAGCCCCAGCATTTT
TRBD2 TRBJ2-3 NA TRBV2 CASSTPFAGGKDTQYF TGTGCCAGCAGTACCCCCTTCGCGGGGGGGAAAGATACGCAGTATTTT
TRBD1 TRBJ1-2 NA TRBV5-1 CASSSRQGGDGYTF TGCGCCAGCAGCTCGAGACAGGGTGGGGATGGCTACACCTTC
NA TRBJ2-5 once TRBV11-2 CASSLDPGTQETQYF TGTGCCAGCAGCTTAGATCCCGGGACCCAAGAGACCCAGTACTTC
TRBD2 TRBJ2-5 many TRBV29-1 CSVELAGPLSF TGCAGCGTTGAACTAGCGGGCCCCCTTAGCTTC
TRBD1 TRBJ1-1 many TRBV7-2 CASSSPFTGQLNTEAFF TGTGCCAGCAGCTCCCCCTTTACGGGACAGCTGAACACTGAAGCTTTCTTT
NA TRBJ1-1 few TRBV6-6 CASSQGRTGAFF TGTGCCAGCAGCCAAGGAAGAACTGGAGCTTTCTTT
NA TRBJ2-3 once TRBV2 CASNGADTDTQYF TGTGCCAGCAACGGGGCGGACACAGATACGCAGTATTTT
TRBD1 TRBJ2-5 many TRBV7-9 CASSLATGVAETQYF TGTGCCAGCAGCTTAGCGACAGGGGTGGCGGAGACCCAGTACTTC
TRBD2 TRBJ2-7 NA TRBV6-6 CASSVSSGRALGSYEQYF TGTGCCAGCAGTGTGTCAAGCGGGAGGGCCCTCGGCTCCTACGAGCAGTACTTC
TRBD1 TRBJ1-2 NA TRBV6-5 CASSYEAPGGYGYTF TGTGCCAGCAGTTACGAGGCGCCAGGGGGCTATGGCTACACCTTC
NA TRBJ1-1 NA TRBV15 CATSRDIMNTEAFF TGTGCCACCAGCAGAGATATCATGAACACTGAAGCTTTCTTT
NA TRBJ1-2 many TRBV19 CASSGRPADYGYTF TGTGCCAGTAGTGGGCGGCCCGCCGACTATGGCTACACCTTC
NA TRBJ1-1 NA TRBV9 CASSRDGRDTEAFF TGTGCCAGCAGCCGGGACGGCCGCGATACTGAAGCTTTCTTT
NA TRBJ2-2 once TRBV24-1 CATSAPHADRHTGELFF TGTGCCACCAGTGCCCCCCACGCTGACAGACACACCGGGGAGCTGTTTTTT
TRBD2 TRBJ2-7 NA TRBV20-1 CSATRGTSVSEQYF TGCAGTGCAACCCGCGGGACTAGCGTCTCCGAGCAGTACTTC